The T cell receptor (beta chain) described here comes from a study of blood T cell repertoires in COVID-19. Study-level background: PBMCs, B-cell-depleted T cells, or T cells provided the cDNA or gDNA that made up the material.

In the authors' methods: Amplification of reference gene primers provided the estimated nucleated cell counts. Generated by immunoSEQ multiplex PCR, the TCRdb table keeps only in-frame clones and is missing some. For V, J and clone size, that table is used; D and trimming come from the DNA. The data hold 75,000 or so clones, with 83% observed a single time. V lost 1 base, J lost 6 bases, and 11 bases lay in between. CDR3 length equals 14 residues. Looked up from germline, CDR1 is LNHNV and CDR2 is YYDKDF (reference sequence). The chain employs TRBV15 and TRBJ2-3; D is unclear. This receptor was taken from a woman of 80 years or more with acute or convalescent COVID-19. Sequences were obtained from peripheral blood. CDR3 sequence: CATSRAPLMDTQYF. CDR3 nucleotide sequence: TGTGCCACCAGCAGAGCCCCCCTAATGGATACGCAGTATTTT.